This TCR beta chain was identified in a study of identifying expanded T cells in peripheral blood. Here immunoSEQ multiplex PCR was the method, and the copy in TCRdb shows in-frame clones only, minus some. The sample lists some 93,000 clones; roughly 87% were seen once. CDR3 length: 16 amino acids. The germline V gene encodes CDR1 SNHLY and CDR2 FYNNEI. V lost 8 bases, J lost 0 bases, and 17 bases lay in between. The TCR comes from a person aged 18 to 70 in good health. Input material: blood. This rearrangement joins TRBV2 to TRBJ1-5; D gene unclear. The CDR3 nucleotides read TGTGCCAGCGGTTTAGGACGACTTTATAGCAATCAGCCCCAGCATTTT. Its protein product is CASGLGRLYSNQPQHF. Full variable domain (remainder filled in from reference TRBV2 and TRBJ1-5): EPEVTQTPSHQVTQMGQEVILRCVPISNHLYFYWYRQILGQKVEFLVSFYNNEISEKSEIFDDQFSVERPDGSNFTLKIRSTKLEDSAMYFCASGLGRLYSNQPQHFGDGTRLSIL.